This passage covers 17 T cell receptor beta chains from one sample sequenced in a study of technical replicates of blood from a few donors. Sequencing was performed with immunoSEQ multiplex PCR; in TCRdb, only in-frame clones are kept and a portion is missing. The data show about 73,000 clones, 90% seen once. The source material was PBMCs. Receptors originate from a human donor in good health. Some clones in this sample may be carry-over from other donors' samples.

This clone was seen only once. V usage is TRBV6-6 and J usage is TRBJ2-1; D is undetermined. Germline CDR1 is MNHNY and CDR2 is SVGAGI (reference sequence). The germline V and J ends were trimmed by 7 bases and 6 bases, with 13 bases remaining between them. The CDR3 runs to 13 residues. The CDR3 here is CASTPPGVNEQFF. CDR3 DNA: TGTGCCAGCACCCCACCCGGAGTCAATGAGCAGTTCTTC.

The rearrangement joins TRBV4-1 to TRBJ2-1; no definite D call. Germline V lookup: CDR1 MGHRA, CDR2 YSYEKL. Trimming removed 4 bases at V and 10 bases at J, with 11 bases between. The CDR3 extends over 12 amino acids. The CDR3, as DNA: TGCGCCAGCAGCCCCGATGCGGAGGAGCAGTTCTTC. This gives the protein CASSPDAEEQFF.

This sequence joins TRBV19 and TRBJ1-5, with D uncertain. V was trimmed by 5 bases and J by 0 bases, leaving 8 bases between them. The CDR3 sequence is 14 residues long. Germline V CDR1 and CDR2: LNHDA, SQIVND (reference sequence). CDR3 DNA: TGTGCCAGTAGTGTTAGCCATAGCAATCAGCCCCAGCATTTT. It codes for CASSVSHSNQPQHF.

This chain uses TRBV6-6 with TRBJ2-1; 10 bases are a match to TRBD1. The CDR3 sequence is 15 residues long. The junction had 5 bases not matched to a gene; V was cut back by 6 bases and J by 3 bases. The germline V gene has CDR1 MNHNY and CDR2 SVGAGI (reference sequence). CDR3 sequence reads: CASRERDRGYNEQFF. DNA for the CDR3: TGTGCCAGCAGAGAAAGGGACAGGGGCTACAATGAGCAGTTCTTC.

The CDR3 here is CASSATQGGYTF. In DNA form, the CDR3 reads TGTGCCAGCAGCGCCACCCAGGGGGGCTACACCTTC. The chain employs TRBV9 and TRBJ1-2; maybe TRBD1 (6 bases). The CDR3 covers 12 residues. From germline, CDR1 is SGDLS and CDR2 YYNGEE. V gave up 3 bases and J gave up 8 bases, with 11 bases separating them.

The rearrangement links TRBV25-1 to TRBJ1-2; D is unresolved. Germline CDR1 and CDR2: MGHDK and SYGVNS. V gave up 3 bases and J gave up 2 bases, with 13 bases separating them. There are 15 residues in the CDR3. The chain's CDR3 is CASSDSRGGNYGYTF. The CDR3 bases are TGTGCCAGCAGTGATTCCAGAGGCGGAAACTATGGCTACACCTTC.

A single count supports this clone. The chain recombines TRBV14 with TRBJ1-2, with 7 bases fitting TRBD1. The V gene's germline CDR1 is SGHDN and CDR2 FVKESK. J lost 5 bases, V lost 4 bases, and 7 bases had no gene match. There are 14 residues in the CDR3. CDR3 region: CASSPRQGGYGYTF. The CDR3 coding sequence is TGTGCCAGCAGCCCAAGACAGGGCGGGTATGGCTACACCTTC.

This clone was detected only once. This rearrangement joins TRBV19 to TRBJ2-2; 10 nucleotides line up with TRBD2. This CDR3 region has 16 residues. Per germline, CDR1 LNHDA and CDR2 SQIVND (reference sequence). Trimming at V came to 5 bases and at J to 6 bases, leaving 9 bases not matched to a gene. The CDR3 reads CASSDSGTSVAGELFF. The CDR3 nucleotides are TGTGCCAGTAGTGATTCCGGGACTAGCGTCGCCGGGGAGCTGTTTTTT.

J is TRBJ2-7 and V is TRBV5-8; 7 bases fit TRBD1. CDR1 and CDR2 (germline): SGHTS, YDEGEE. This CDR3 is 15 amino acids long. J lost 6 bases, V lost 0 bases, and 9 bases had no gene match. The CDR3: CASSLGVGQSVEQYF. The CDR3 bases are TGTGCCAGCAGCTTGGGGGTGGGACAGAGCGTCGAGCAGTACTTC.

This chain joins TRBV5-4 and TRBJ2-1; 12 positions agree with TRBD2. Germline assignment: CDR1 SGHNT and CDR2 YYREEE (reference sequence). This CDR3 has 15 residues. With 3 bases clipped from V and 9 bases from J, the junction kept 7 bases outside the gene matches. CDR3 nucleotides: TGTGCCAGCAGCTGGGAGGGACTAGCGGGCGGTGAGCAGTTCTTC. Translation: CASSWEGLAGGEQFF.

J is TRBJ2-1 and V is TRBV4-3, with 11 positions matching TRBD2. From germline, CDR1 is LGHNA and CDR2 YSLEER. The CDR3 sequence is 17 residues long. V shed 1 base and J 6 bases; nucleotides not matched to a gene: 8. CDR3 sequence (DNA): TGCGCCAGCAGCCAAGGTAGCGGGGGGGCTATTGGCAATGAGCAGTTCTTC. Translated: CASSQGSGGAIGNEQFF.

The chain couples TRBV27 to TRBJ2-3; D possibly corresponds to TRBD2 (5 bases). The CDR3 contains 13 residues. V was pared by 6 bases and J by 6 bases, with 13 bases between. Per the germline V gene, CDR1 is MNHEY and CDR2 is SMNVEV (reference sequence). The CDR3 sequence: CASSLWELDTQYF. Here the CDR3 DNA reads TGTGCCAGCAGCCTTTGGGAGTTGGATACGCAGTATTTT.

The CDR3 sequence is CASSLTGQGNYGYTF. The CDR3 bases are TGTGCCAGCAGCCTAACGGGACAGGGAAACTATGGCTACACCTTC. The chain links TRBV7-2 to TRBJ1-2; TRBD1 agrees at 9 bases. Germline loops: CDR1 SGHTA, CDR2 FQGNSA. This CDR3 has 15 residues. V shed 5 bases and J 2 bases; nucleotides not matched to a gene: 6.

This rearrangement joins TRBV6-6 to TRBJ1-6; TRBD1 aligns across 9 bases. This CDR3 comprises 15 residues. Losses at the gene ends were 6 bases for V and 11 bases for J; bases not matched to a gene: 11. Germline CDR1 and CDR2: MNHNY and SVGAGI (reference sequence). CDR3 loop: CASSYTGTGSAPLHF. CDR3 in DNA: TGTGCCAGCAGCTACACCGGGACAGGGTCAGCACCCCTCCACTTT.

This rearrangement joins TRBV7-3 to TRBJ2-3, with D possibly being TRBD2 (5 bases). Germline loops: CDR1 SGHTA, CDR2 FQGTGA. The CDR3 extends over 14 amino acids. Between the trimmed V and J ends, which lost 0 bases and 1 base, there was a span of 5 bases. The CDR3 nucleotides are TGTGCCAGCAGCTTAACCGGGGGCACAGATACGCAGTATTTT. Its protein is CASSLTGGTDTQYF.

In DNA form, the CDR3 reads TGTGCCAGCAGCTTGGGTACAGCCCAAGAGACCCAGTACTTC. It codes for CASSLGTAQETQYF. The chain recombines TRBV5-4 with TRBJ2-5; no reliable D call. The CDR3 contains 14 residues. Germline V gene lookup returns CDR1 SGHNT and CDR2 YYREEE (reference sequence). Trimming pared 0 bases from V and 1 base from J, leaving 7 bases between.

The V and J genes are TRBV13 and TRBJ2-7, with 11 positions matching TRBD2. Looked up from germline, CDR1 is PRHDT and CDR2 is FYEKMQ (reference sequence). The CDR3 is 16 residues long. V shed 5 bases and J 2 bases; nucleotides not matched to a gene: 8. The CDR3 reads CASSDTGTSGAYEQYF. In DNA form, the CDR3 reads TGTGCCAGCAGCGATACCGGGACTAGCGGCGCCTACGAGCAGTACTTC.